Below, one T cell receptor (beta chain) is given with its context. Its matching antigen is unknown. CDR1 is SGHRS and CDR2 is YFSETQ in the germline V gene. Trimming cost V 5 bases and J 6 bases; bases outside gene matches: 5. The CDR3 sequence is 13 residues long. The sample originates from a study of PD-L1 blockade in urothelial cancer. General observations from the study: Prediction of better survival came from below-median pretreatment blood TCR clonality.

Each patient gave between 1 and 8 samples of peripheral blood mononuclear cells, which were collected pretreatment and during treatment. Generated by immunoSEQ multiplex PCR, the TCRdb table keeps only in-frame clones and is missing some. Here the sample spans about 52,000 clones, 77% being singletons. The source material was PBMCs, sampled around atezolizumab (anti-PD-L1) treatment. The source of this sequence is a man between 65 and 80 years old with urothelial cancer. The V call is TRBV5-1, the J call TRBJ1-1; TRBD1 agrees at 9 bases. The CDR3 bases are TGCGCCAGCAGAGGGACAGGGAGCGCTGAAGCTTTCTTT. Its protein is CASRGTGSAEAFF.